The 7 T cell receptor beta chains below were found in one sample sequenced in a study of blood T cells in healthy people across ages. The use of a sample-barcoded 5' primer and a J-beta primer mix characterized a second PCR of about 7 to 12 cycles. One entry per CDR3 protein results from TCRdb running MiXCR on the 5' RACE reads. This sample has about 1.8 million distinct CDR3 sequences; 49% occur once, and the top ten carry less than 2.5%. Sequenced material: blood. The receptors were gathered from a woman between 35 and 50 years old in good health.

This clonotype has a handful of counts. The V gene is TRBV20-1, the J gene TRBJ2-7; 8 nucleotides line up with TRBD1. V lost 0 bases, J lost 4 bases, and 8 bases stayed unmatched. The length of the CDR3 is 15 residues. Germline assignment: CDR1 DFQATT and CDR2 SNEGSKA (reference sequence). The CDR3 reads CSARDPDRDLYEQYF. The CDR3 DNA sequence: TGCAGTGCTAGAGATCCGGACAGGGACCTTTACGAGCAGTACTTC.

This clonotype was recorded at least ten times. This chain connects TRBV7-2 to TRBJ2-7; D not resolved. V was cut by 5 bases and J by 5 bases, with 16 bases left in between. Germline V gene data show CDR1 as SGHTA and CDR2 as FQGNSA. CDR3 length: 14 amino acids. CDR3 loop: CASSREKTSNEQYF. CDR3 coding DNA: TGTGCCAGCAGCCGCGAGAAGACGTCGAACGAGCAGTACTTC.

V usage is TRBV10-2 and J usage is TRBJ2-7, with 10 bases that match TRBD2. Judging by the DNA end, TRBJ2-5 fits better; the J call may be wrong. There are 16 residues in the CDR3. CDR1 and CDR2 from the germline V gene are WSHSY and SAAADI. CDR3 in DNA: TGCGCCAGCCTCAAGCGGGGGGGCCTAACCGGCGAGACCCAGTACTTC. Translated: CASLKRGGLTGETQYF.

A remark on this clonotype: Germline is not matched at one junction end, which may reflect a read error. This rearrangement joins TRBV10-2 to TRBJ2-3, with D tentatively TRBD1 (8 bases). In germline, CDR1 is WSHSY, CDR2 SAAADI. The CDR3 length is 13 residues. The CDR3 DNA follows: TGCGCCAGCAGACAGGGGGGGACAGATGCGCAGTATTTT. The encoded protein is CASRQGGTDAQYF.

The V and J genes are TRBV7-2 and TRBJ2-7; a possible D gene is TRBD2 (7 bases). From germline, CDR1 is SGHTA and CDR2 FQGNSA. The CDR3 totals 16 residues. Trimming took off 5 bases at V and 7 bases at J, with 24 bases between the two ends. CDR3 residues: CASSPPRGGAREEQYF. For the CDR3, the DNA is TGTGCCAGCAGCCCACCTCGAGGGGGGGCGCGCGAAGAGCAGTACTTC.

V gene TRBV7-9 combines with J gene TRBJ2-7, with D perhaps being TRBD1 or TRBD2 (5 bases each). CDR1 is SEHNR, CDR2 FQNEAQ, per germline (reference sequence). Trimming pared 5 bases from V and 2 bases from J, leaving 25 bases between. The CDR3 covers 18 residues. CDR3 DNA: TGTGCCAGCAGCACAACTCCTTTTCCGGGACGGCTAACCTACGAGCAGTACTTC. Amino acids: CASSTTPFPGRLTYEQYF.

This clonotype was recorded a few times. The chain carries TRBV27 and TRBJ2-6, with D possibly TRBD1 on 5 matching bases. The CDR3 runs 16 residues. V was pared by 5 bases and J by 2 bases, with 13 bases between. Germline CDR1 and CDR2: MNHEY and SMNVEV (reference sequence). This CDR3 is CASSLKQETGANVLTF. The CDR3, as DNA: TGTGCCAGCAGTCTAAAACAGGAGACTGGGGCCAACGTCCTGACTTTC.